Following are 4 T cell receptor beta chains from one sample sequenced in a study of cytomegalovirus exposure and HLA in healthy donors. The primer mix had 60 Vbeta and 13 Jbeta primers. The repertoire was sequenced with immunoSEQ multiplex PCR; TCRdb's copy has only in-frame clones and lacks some. The data contain under 150,000 clones, approximately 78% of them singletons. Sequences were obtained from PBMCs. The source is a human donor in good health.

A word on this clone: The junction differs from germline at one of its ends, possibly a read error. The chain recombines TRBV2 with TRBJ2-7; TRBD2 agrees at 8 bases. The CDR3 is made up of 14 amino acids. Per germline, CDR1 SNHLY and CDR2 FYNNEI. In DNA, the CDR3 is TGTGCCAGCAAGGTAGCGGGGAGCTCCTACGAGCGGTACTTC. This sequence encodes CASKVAGSSYERYF.

This clone appeared once. The rearrangement links TRBV7-2 to TRBJ2-7; 8 bases agree with TRBD2. This CDR3 is 16 amino acids long. Germline-derived CDR1 and CDR2 are SGHTA and FQGNSA. Trimming took 4 bases from V and 3 from J; bases not matched to a gene: 11. CDR3 sequence reads: CASSYAGGEALYEQYF. In nucleotides, the CDR3 is TGTGCCAGCAGCTACGCCGGGGGGGAGGCCCTCTACGAGCAGTACTTC.

The chain is built from TRBV27 and TRBJ2-7; 10 bases are shared with TRBD1. From germline, CDR1 is MNHEY and CDR2 SMNVEV (reference sequence). With 4 bases clipped from V and 7 bases from J, the junction kept 4 bases outside the gene matches. CDR3 length: 13 residues. The CDR3 region is CASSWTGGLEQYF. CDR3 coding DNA: TGTGCCAGCAGTTGGACAGGGGGACTAGAGCAGTACTTC.

The rearrangement links TRBV5-1 to TRBJ1-1, with D perhaps matching TRBD1 (5 bases). From germline, CDR1 is SGHRS and CDR2 YFSETQ. The length of the CDR3 is 15 residues. V was trimmed by 2 bases and J by 5 bases, leaving 16 bases between them. The DNA of the CDR3 is TGCGCCAGCAGCTTCATCGTGGGGGGAGCGACTGAAGCTTTCTTT. Protein: CASSFIVGGATEAFF.